Listed here are 9 T cell receptor beta chains from one sample, sequenced in a study of early T cells in non-severe SARS-CoV-2 infection. A single record per CDR3 protein comes from TCRdb applying MiXCR to the 5' RACE reads. The repertoire holds about 80,000 distinct CDR3 sequences, with 11% to 15% as singletons. Sequenced sample: whole blood. These receptor sequences come from an adult who was a healthcare worker with PCR-confirmed SARS-CoV-2 infection or an uninfected control (not recorded which).

This clonotype showed up just a few times. The chain's CDR3 is CASSQDSRSYEQYF. The CDR3 DNA follows: TGTGCCAGCAGCCAAGATTCGAGGTCCTACGAGCAGTACTTC. The chain is built from TRBV3-1 and TRBJ2-7; no firm D call. Trimming removed 0 bases at V and 1 base at J, with 7 bases between. The CDR3 is 14 residues long. Germline V gene lookup returns CDR1 LGHDT and CDR2 YNNKEL (reference sequence).

This clonotype has just a few counts. This chain uses TRBV12-3 or TRBV12-4 with TRBJ2-3; D is unresolved. There are 11 residues in the CDR3. Trimming shortened V by 2 bases and J by 9 bases, and 6 bases separated the two germline ends. The CDR3 region has the DNA TGTGCCAGCAGTTTATCTGGGACGCAGTATTTT. This encodes CASSLSGTQYF.

The CDR3 reads CASVPGPGQETQYF. In DNA form, the CDR3 reads TGCGCCAGCGTCCCGGGACCTGGGCAAGAGACCCAGTACTTC. V is TRBV5-1 and J is TRBJ2-5; D possibly uses TRBD1 or TRBD2 (5 bases each). V lost 7 bases to trimming and J lost 2 bases, with 15 bases between them. CDR1 and CDR2 (germline): SGHRS, YFSETQ. CDR3 length equals 14 residues.

This clonotype has just a few counts. This chain connects TRBV11-2 to TRBJ2-7; 8 bases are a match to TRBD2. This CDR3 comprises 12 residues. Germline V gene sequence: CDR1 SGHAT, CDR2 FQNNGV. Unmatched junction bases numbered 4, after V lost 8 bases and J lost 4 bases. CDR3 residues: CASYGGGYEQYF. In DNA, the CDR3 is TGTGCCAGCTACGGCGGGGGGTACGAGCAGTACTTC.

This clonotype appeared a few times. This sequence joins TRBV29-1 and TRBJ1-1; D call uncertain. The CDR3 consists of 13 residues. Germline V CDR1 and CDR2: SQVTM, ANQGSEA. The V and J ends lost 3 bases and 0 bases respectively, with 8 bases between them. The CDR3 sequence: CSVDKALNTEAFF. The DNA for the CDR3 is TGCAGCGTTGATAAGGCCTTGAACACTGAAGCTTTCTTT. The complete variable domain, with remaining parts taken from reference TRBV29-1 and TRBJ1-1, reads SAVISQKPSRDICQRGTSLTIQCQVDSQVTMMFWYRQQPGQSLTLIATANQGSEATYESGFVIDKFPISRPNLTFSTLTVSNMSPEDSSIYLCSVDKALNTEAFFGQGTRLTVV.

This clonotype was detected only a few times. V and J are TRBV12-3 or TRBV12-4 and TRBJ2-3; TRBD2 matches 11 bases. CDR3 length: 15 amino acids. J gave up 5 bases and V 7 bases, and 8 bases lay outside the gene matches. The CDR3 here is CASIHSGGAIDTQYF. The CDR3 nucleotides are TGTGCCAGCATTCATAGCGGGGGGGCCATAGATACGCAGTATTTT.

V is TRBV7-3 and J is TRBJ1-1; the D gene is possibly TRBD1 (6 bases). With 3 bases removed from V and 4 bases from J, the gap between germline ends came to 12 bases. CDR3 length: 14 residues. Per the germline V gene, CDR1 is SGHTA and CDR2 is FQGTGA. This chain's CDR3 is CASSLTGKGTEAFF. In DNA, the CDR3 is TGTGCCAGCAGCTTGACAGGCAAGGGCACTGAAGCTTTCTTT.

This clonotype was found a few times. The V gene is TRBV24-1, the J gene TRBJ2-7; D gene unclear. The CDR3 loop spans 14 amino acids. V was pared by 0 bases and J by 0 bases, with 5 bases between. CDR1 is KGHDR and CDR2 is SFDVKD in the germline V gene. The CDR3 DNA sequence: TGTGCCACCAGTGATTTGGCAAGCTCCTACGAGCAGTACTTC. Translation gives CATSDLASSYEQYF.

This clonotype was found a few times. The J gene is TRBJ2-1, the V gene TRBV20-1; possible D gene TRBD2, 6 bases. Trimming took off 5 bases at V and 5 bases at J, with 13 bases between the two ends. The CDR3 totals 13 residues. CDR1 and CDR2 (germline): DFQATT, SNEGSKA (reference sequence). CDR3 sequence (DNA): TGCAGTGCTCCGGCGGCGGGACACAATGAGCAGTTCTTC. Translated: CSAPAAGHNEQFF.